The TCR beta chain described here comes from a study of early T cells in non-severe SARS-CoV-2 infection (dated by TCRdb to the early 2020s). Regarding the research as a whole: Because TCR sequencing was done on bulk RNA from unsorted whole blood, the alpha and beta chains could not be paired. Overall results and qualifications from the work: VDJdb matching was skewed toward anti-spike CD8 responses and likely underestimated virus-specific expansions by missing private and CD4 specificities.

This clonotype was counted at least ten times. Its antigen is unknown. Per-base qualities were not stored, and no clone one base away is much larger. The CDR3 numbers 14 residues from cysteine through phenylalanine. The kept DNA is CDR3 alone, 42 bases in frame from the first base. Cut back by 5 bases and 1 base, the V and J ends lie 10 bases apart. CDR1 and CDR2, per the germline V gene (reference sequence), are SEHNR and FQNEAQ. Libraries were constructed by 5' RACE. Sequenced using a NextSeq 500. To correct for sequencing error and PCR bias, the TCR library protocol tagged individual cDNA molecules with unique molecular identifiers. TCR alpha and beta chains were both sequenced, and the abundances of alpha and beta sequences in each sample were closely correlated with each other. The study's own analysis went as follows. V gene, J gene and CDR3 annotation of TCR sequences was performed with Decombinator V4. TCRs were defined as expanded if a significant change between any two time points was detected under a Poisson model with p below 0.0001. Abundances of TCRs were expressed as counts per million after normalisation to the total number of TCRs sequenced in each sample. MAIT TCRs were defined by TRAV1-2 paired with TRAJ12, TRAJ20 or TRAJ33, and iNKT TCRs by TRAV10 paired with TRAJ18. VDJdb, accessed 1 November 2021, was searched for CMV, EBV and SARS-CoV-2 annotated TCRs, with TCRs annotated for multiple antigens excluded. In-frame beta chains were kept once TCRdb had trimmed the public reads at Q25 with fastp and called clones with MiXCR. All rows with the same CDR3 protein become a single entry with the most common DNA and genes. TCRdb's processing, not the study's, gives the V and J calls here. In this sample the table shows around 40,000 distinct CDR3 sequences, under 13% of which occur a single time. The ten largest make up roughly 9.7% of the sample.

The study was a case-control design nested within a healthcare worker cohort in London, UK, with weekly nasopharyngeal swab PCR tests and blood sampling. Healthcare workers were enrolled in the week of the UK lockdown, from 23 to 31 March 2020, and were followed every week for up to about 16 weeks. The specimen was whole blood. This sequence was found in an adult who was a healthcare worker with PCR-confirmed SARS-CoV-2 infection or an uninfected control (not recorded which). The chain is made from TRBV7-9 and TRBJ2-3; a tentative D match to TRBD1 spans 5 bases. The CDR3 reads as follows: CASSPMGRTDTQYF. The DNA reads TGTGCCAGCAGCCCCATGGGGCGCACAGATACGCAGTATTTT. Here the CDR3 is joined to the reference TRBV7-9 and TRBJ2-3 genes, and the full variable domain is: DTGVSQNPRHKITKRGQNVTFRCDPISEHNRLYWYRQTLGQGPEFLTYFQNEAQLEKSRLLSDRFSAERPKGSFSTLEIQRTEQGDSAMYLCASSPMGRTDTQYFGPGTRLTVL.